This T cell receptor beta chain was sequenced for a study of sequential checkpoint blockade in melanoma. Treatment denoted: randomized to nivolumab then ipilimumab (arm A) or the reverse (arm B). Measured with immunoSEQ multiplex PCR; TCRdb has only the in-frame clones, and not every one. The data hold about 40,000 clones, with 86% observed a single time. CDR3 length: 15 amino acids. Germline V lookup: CDR1 MNHEY, CDR2 SMNVEV (reference sequence). Between the trimmed V and J ends, which lost 7 bases and 2 bases, there was a span of 18 bases. J is TRBJ2-7 and V is TRBV27; maybe TRBD1 (6 bases). Sequenced here: CD8+ T cells sorted from blood (inferred from file names), sampled from a patient given nivolumab and ipilimumab in sequence. The receptor's source is a human donor with melanoma. DNA for the CDR3: TGTGCCAGCACCGAAAGGGGGACAAATACCTACGAGCAGTACTTC. Translating it yields CASTERGTNTYEQYF.